Sequencing of this T cell receptor (beta chain) was carried out in a study of T cells in Graves' hyperthyroidism and ophthalmopathy. Study background: Before treatment of any kind, peripheral blood was taken at initial diagnosis. Overall study findings and caveats: Most thyroid clonotypes expanded above 0.001 were also detected in blood.

This clonotype was recorded many times. Its antigen is unknown. Exclusion of patients followed from uncontrolled infection, other autoimmune disease, pregnancy or lactation. Every diagnosis used clinical symptoms, serum thyroxine and TRAb, thyroid ultrasound and orbital computed tomography. Amplification targeted TCR beta CDR3 regions from RNA transcripts. TCR CDR3 underwent first-round RT-PCR with the HTBI primer set. MiXCR was run by TCRdb on the multiplex PCR reads, yielding one entry per CDR3 protein. The sample yields 350,000 to 400,000 distinct CDR3 sequences, about 20% seen once. This TCR came from a woman younger than 30 with Graves' hyperthyroidism. Sequences were obtained from blood.

CDR3: CASSENPNYGYTF. The CDR3 DNA reads as TGTGCCAGCTCCGAGAATCCTAACTATGGCTACACCTTC. V gene TRBV6-1 combines with J gene TRBJ1-2; the D is unclear. This CDR3 region has 13 residues. V lost 8 bases and J lost 0, with 10 bases in between. CDR1 and CDR2 (germline): MNHNS, SASEGT.